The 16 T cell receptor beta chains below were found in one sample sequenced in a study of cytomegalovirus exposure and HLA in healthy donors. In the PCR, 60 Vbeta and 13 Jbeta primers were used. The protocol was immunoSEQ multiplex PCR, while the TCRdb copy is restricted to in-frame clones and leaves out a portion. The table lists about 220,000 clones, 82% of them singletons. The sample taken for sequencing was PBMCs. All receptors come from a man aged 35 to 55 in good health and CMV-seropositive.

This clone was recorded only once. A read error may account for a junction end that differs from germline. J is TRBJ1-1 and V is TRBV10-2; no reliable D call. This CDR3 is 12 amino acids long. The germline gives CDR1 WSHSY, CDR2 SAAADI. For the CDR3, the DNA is TGCGCCAGCATCGGAGGGAGAACTGAATCTTTCTTT. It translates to CASIGGRTESFF.

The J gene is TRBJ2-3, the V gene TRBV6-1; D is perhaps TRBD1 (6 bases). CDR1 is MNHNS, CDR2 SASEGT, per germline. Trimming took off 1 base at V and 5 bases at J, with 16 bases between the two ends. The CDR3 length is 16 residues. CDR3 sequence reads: CASSEGKGGSGDTQYF. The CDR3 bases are TGTGCCAGCAGTGAAGGCAAAGGGGGATCTGGAGATACGCAGTATTTT.

CDR3 DNA sequence: TGCGCCAGCAGGTCGGGACAGGGGGACACCGGGGAGCTGTTTTTT. Protein: CASRSGQGDTGELFF. The genes are TRBV10-1 and TRBJ2-2; 11 bases match TRBD1. V gave up 6 bases and J gave up 3 bases; unmatched junction bases: 3. Germline V gene lookup returns CDR1 WNHNN and CDR2 SYGVQD (reference sequence). CDR3 length: 15 amino acids.

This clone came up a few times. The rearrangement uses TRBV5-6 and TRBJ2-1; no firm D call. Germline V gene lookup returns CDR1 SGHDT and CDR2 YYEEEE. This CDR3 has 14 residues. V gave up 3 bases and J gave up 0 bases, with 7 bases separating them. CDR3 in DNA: TGTGCCAGCAGCTCGCCCAGCTCCTACAATGAGCAGTTCTTC. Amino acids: CASSSPSSYNEQFF.

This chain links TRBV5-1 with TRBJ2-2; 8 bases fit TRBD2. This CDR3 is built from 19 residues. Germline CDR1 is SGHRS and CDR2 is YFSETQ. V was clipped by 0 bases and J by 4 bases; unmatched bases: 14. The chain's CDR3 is CASSLGLLREVIRTGELFF. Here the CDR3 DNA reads TGCGCCAGCAGCTTGGGACTATTGCGGGAGGTGATCCGCACCGGGGAGCTGTTTTTT.

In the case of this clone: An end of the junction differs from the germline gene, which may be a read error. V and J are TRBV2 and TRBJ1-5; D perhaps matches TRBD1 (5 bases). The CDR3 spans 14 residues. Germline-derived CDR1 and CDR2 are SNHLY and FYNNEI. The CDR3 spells CASRPGLSDQPQHF. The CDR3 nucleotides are TGTGCCAGCAGGCCGGGACTTAGCGATCAGCCCCAGCATTTT.

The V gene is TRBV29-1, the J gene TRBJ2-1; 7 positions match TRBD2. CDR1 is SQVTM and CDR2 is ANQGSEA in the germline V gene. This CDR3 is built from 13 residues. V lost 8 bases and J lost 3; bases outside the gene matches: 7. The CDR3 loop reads CSIWASGYNEQFF. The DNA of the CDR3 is TGCAGCATTTGGGCTAGCGGCTACAATGAGCAGTTCTTC.

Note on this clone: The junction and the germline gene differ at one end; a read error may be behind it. Here the CDR3 reads CASSLTWTTNTEELFF. CDR3 in DNA: TGTGCCAGCAGCTTAACGTGGACAACGAACACCGAGGAGCTGTTTTTT. The chain links TRBV7-3 to TRBJ2-2; D might be TRBD1 (5 bases). In germline, CDR1 is SGHTA, CDR2 FQGTGA. This CDR3 has 16 residues.

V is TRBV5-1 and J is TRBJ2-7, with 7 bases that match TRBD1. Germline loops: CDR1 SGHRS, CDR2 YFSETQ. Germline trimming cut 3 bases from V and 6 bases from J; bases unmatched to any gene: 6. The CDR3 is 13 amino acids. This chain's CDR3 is CASSSGQSGEQYV. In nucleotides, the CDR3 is TGCGCCAGCAGCTCGGGACAGTCTGGCGAGCAGTACGTC.

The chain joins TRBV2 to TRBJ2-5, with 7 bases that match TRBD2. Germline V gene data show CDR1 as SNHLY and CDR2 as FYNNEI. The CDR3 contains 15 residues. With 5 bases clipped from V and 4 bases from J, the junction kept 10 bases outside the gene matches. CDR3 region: CASSKERGEGETQYF. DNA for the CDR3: TGTGCCAGCAGTAAGGAGCGAGGGGAGGGAGAGACCCAGTACTTC.

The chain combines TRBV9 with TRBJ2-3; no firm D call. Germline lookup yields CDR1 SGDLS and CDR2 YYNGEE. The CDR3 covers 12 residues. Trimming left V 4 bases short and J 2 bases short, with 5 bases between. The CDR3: CASSLPTDTQYF. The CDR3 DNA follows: TGTGCCAGCAGCCTTCCCACAGATACGCAGTATTTT.

The CDR3 nucleotides read TGCGCCAGCAGCTTGCTTACAGGCGGTTACAATGAGCAGTTCTTC. Amino acids: CASSLLTGGYNEQFF. This sequence joins TRBV5-1 and TRBJ2-1; D possibly corresponds to TRBD1 (5 bases). Germline-derived CDR1 and CDR2 are SGHRS and YFSETQ. The CDR3 runs to 15 residues. V lost 1 base, J lost 4 bases, and 12 bases lay in between.

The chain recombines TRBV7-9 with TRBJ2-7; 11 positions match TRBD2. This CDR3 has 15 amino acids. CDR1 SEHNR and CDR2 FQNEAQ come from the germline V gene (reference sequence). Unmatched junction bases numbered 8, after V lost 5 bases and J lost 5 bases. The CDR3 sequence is CASSQVTSGNDEQYF. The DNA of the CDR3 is TGTGCCAGCAGCCAGGTGACTAGCGGGAACGACGAGCAGTACTTC.

The CDR3, as DNA: TGTGCCAGTAGTAAATGGAGGGCCTTAGGAAGTTCGCAGTACTTC. Its protein is CASSKWRALGSSQYF. The chain employs TRBV19 and TRBJ2-7, with a tentative D call TRBD2 (6 bases). Trimming removed 4 bases at V and 9 bases at J, with 22 bases between. In germline, CDR1 is LNHDA, CDR2 SQIVND (reference sequence). The CDR3 runs to 15 residues.

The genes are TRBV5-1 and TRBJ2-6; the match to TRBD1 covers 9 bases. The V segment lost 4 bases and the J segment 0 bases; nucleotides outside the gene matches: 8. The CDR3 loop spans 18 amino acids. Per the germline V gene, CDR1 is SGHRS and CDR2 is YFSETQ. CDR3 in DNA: TGCGCCAGCAGCCAGCGGACAGGGGCAAGCTCTGGGGCCAACGTCCTGACTTTC. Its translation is CASSQRTGASSGANVLTF. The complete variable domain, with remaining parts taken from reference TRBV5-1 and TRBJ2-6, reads KAGVTQTPRYLIKTRGQQVTLSCSPISGHRSVSWYQQTPGQGLQFLFEYFSETQRNKGNFPGRFSGRQFSNSRSEMNVSTLELGDSALYLCASSQRTGASSGANVLTFGAGSRLTVL.

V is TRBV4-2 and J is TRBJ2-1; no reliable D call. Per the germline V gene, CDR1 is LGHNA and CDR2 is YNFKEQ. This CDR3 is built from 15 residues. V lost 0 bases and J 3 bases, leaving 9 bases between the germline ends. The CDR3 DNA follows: TGTGCCAGCAGCCAAGAGAAAAACTTCTACAATGAGCAGTTCTTC. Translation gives CASSQEKNFYNEQFF.